Below, 14 T cell receptor beta chains from the same sample are listed, as sequenced in a study of T cells in Graves' hyperthyroidism and ophthalmopathy. TCR beta CDR3 regions were amplified from RNA. Carried out on the TCR CDR3, a first-round RT-PCR used the HTBI primer set. One entry per CDR3 protein results from TCRdb running MiXCR on the multiplex PCR reads. The data contain about 49,000 distinct CDR3 sequences, around 55% of them singletons. The sequencing input was peripheral blood or thyroid tissue (not recorded which). These receptor sequences come from a man aged 18 to 30 with Graves' hyperthyroidism.

To note about this clonotype: An end of the junction does not agree with germline; a read error may underlie this. This chain uses TRBV20-1 with TRBJ1-3; no definite D call. Per germline, CDR1 DFQATT and CDR2 SNEGSKA (reference sequence). The CDR3 has 13 amino acids. The CDR3 DNA sequence: TGCAGCGCTAGTGGCGGAGCTGGAAACACCACATATTTT. Its translation: CSASGGAGNTTYF.

The V and J genes are TRBV29-1 and TRBJ2-7; weak D call: TRBD2 (6 bases). The ends were cut back, 7 bases at V and 5 bases at J, with 18 bases in the middle. The CDR3 contains 13 residues. Germline lookup yields CDR1 SQVTM and CDR2 ANQGSEA. The CDR3 loop is CSAAEWAGNEQYF. The CDR3 region has the DNA TGCAGCGCCGCGGAGTGGGCGGGAAACGAGCAGTACTTC.

For this clonotype: Because the CDR3 is missing its conserved closing phenylalanine or tryptophan, this is likely a read error. The chain has TRBV6-6 and TRBJ2-3, with D possibly matching TRBD1 (5 bases). CDR1 MNHNY and CDR2 SVGAGI come from the germline V gene (reference sequence). This CDR3 has 15 residues. Trimming pared 5 bases from V and 2 bases from J, leaving 14 bases between. The CDR3 sequence: CASSDRSTFTDTQYL. The CDR3, as DNA: TGTGCCAGCAGTGACAGATCAACCTTCACAGATACGCAGTATCTT.

The chain couples TRBV10-3 to TRBJ1-6; D gene unclear. The CDR3 consists of 14 residues. The V end was cut by 8 bases, the J end by 0 bases, with 8 bases between. In germline, CDR1 is ENHRY, CDR2 SYGVKD. The CDR3 region is CAIGKSSYNSPLHF. Here the CDR3 DNA reads TGTGCCATCGGAAAGAGCTCCTATAATTCACCCCTCCACTTT.

In this sample, this clonotype turned up a few times. The V and J genes are TRBV28 and TRBJ1-3, with D possibly being TRBD1 (5 bases). The germline CDR1 and CDR2 sequences are MDHEN and SYDVKM. The CDR3 is 17 amino acids. Trimming took 8 bases from V and 5 from J, leaving 25 bases between them. In DNA, the CDR3 is TGTGCCAGCGTCGGGGCCCGGGGGAGTACTGCGCGAAACACCATATATTTT. The encoded protein is CASVGARGSTARNTIYF.

CDR3 DNA: TGCAGTGCCGAAGCGCCGGGACAGGGTGGCACTGAAGCTTTCTTT. Translating it yields CSAEAPGQGGTEAFF. V is TRBV20-1 and J is TRBJ1-1; TRBD1 matches at 9 bases. This CDR3 is 15 amino acids long. The V gene's germline CDR1 is DFQATT and CDR2 SNEGSKA (reference sequence). J was trimmed by 4 bases and V by 6 bases; bases with no gene match: 12.

Comments on this clonotype: This may be a read error: a much more frequent sequence differs by one nucleotide. J is TRBJ2-3 and V is TRBV11-2; D unresolved. The CDR3 spans 13 residues. The germline gives CDR1 SGHAT, CDR2 FQNNGV. CDR3 DNA sequence: TGTGCCAGCAGGAAAGCAGGCACAGATGCGCAGTATTTT. Its protein is CASRKAGTDAQYF.

In this sample, this clonotype turned up many times. The chain uses TRBV6-5 and TRBJ2-7; D tentatively reads TRBD1 or TRBD2 (5 bases each). The germline V gene has CDR1 MNHEY and CDR2 SVGAGI. The CDR3 is made up of 12 amino acids. V was trimmed by 6 bases and J by 2 bases, leaving 8 bases between them. CDR3 sequence reads: CASSRGAYEQYF. CDR3 nucleotides: TGTGCCAGCAGCCGAGGGGCCTACGAGCAGTACTTC.

This clonotype was counted at least ten times. One end of the junction varies from germline; a read error may be responsible. The chain combines TRBV4-1 with TRBJ2-7; D is tentatively TRBD1 or TRBD2 (7 bases each). Germline V lookup: CDR1 MGHRA, CDR2 YSYEKL. The CDR3 covers 15 residues. Written as DNA, the CDR3 is TGCGCCAGCAGTCAAGCAGGGGGGGGTCCTGACGAGCAGTACTTC. This gives the protein CASSQAGGGPDEQYF.

The rearrangement uses TRBV7-9 and TRBJ1-1, with D unresolved. V gave up 2 bases and J gave up 0 bases, with 4 bases separating them. The CDR3 is 13 residues long. Germline V gives CDR1 SEHNR, CDR2 FQNEAQ (reference sequence). CDR3 residues: CASSLPVNTEAFF. CDR3 in DNA: TGTGCCAGCAGCTTACCGGTGAACACTGAAGCTTTCTTT. Combining the CDR3 with reference TRBV7-9 and TRBJ1-1 gives the whole variable domain DTGVSQNPRHKITKRGQNVTFRCDPISEHNRLYWYRQTLGQGPEFLTYFQNEAQLEKSRLLSDRFSAERPKGSFSTLEIQRTEQGDSAMYLCASSLPVNTEAFFGQGTRLTVV.

This clonotype has ten or more counts. This sequence joins TRBV6-2 or TRBV6-3 and TRBJ1-1; no firm D call. Germline-derived CDR1 and CDR2 are MNHEY and SVGEGT. The CDR3 spans 14 residues. V shed 7 bases and J shed 0 bases, with 12 bases lying between them. The CDR3 is CASKPKAMNTEAFF. CDR3 in DNA: TGTGCCAGCAAACCAAAAGCGATGAACACTGAAGCTTTCTTT.

This clonotype was seen ten or more times. The chain carries TRBV7-2 and TRBJ1-6; 9 bases match TRBD1. The germline V gene encodes CDR1 SGHTA and CDR2 FQGNSA. With V trimmed by 6 bases and J by 0 bases, 3 bases remained unmatched. There are 16 residues in the CDR3. The CDR3: CASRDRGSSYNSPLHF. The CDR3 DNA follows: TGTGCCAGCAGAGACAGGGGGAGCTCCTATAATTCACCCCTCCACTTT.

This clonotype was counted at least ten times. V usage is TRBV5-6 and J usage is TRBJ1-2; D is undetermined. V shed 5 bases and J shed 8 bases, with 16 bases lying between them. The CDR3 contains 13 residues. In germline, CDR1 is SGHDT, CDR2 YYEEEE. The CDR3: CASSKFQTSGYTF. The CDR3 DNA follows: TGTGCCAGCAGTAAGTTTCAAACCAGCGGCTACACCTTC.

V gene TRBV20-1 combines with J gene TRBJ2-7, with 12 positions matching TRBD2. V lost 1 base, J lost 7 bases, and 11 bases stayed unmatched. The CDR3 has 16 residues. Germline V CDR1 and CDR2: DFQATT, SNEGSKA (reference sequence). The CDR3 reads CSARGAATSGSSEQYF. CDR3 bases: TGCAGTGCTAGAGGGGCCGCGACTAGCGGGAGTAGTGAGCAGTACTTC.